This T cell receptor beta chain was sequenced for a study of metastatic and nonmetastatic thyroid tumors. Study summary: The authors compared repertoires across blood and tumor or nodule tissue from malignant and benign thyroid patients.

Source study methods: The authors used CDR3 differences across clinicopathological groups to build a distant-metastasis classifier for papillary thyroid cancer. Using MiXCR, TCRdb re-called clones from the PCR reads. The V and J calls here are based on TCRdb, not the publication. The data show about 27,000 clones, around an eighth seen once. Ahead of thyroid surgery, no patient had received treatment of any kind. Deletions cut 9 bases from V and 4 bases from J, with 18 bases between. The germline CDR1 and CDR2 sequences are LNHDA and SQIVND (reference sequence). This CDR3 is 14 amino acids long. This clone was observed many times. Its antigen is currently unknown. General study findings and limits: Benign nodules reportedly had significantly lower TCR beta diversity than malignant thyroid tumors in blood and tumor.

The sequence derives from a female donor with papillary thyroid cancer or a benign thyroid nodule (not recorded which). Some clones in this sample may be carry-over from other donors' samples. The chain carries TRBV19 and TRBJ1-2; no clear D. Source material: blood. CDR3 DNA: TGTGCCAGCCCTACGAAAGGGTACTCCTATGGCTACACCTTC. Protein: CASPTKGYSYGYTF.